The 24 T cell receptor beta chains given below trace back to one sample, sequenced in a study of PD-L1 blockade in urothelial cancer (dated by TCRdb to 2017 to 2019). Library method: the immunoSEQ multiplex PCR assay. TCRdb limited this immuneACCESS table to in-frame rearrangements with V and J called. A share of clones is missing; checked studies link under half to unresolved V genes, and the rest is unexplained. The sample includes 49,000 or so clones, with approximately 85% observed a single time. The top ten clonotypes cover about 10% of the sample. The time point label here, explained by the study, means: pretreatment peripheral blood. This specimen was PBMCs, taken around atezolizumab (anti-PD-L1) treatment. The receptors shown here come from a man aged 65 to 79 with urothelial cancer.

The chain uses TRBV28 and TRBJ2-3, with 9 bases lining up with TRBD1. Germline-derived CDR1 and CDR2 are MDHEN and SYDVKM. V lost 5 bases, J lost 5 bases, and 11 bases stayed unmatched. The CDR3 sequence is 16 residues long. CDR3 residues: CASSLLSGTGRDTQYF. The CDR3 coding sequence is TGTGCCAGCAGTCTCCTTTCCGGGACAGGGAGAGATACGCAGTATTTT.

The table lists this clone with a few counts. This chain connects TRBV9 to TRBJ2-3; D is perhaps TRBD1 (7 bases). V lost 6 bases and J lost 2, with 13 bases in between. The CDR3 totals 14 residues. Germline V gene lookup returns CDR1 SGDLS and CDR2 YYNGEE. This CDR3 reads CASNAGQITDTQYF. DNA of the CDR3: TGTGCCAGCAATGCGGGACAGATCACAGATACGCAGTATTTT.

The chain uses TRBV4-1 and TRBJ2-4; possible D gene TRBD2, 6 bases. V gave up 4 bases and J gave up 0 bases, with 25 bases separating them. The germline CDR1 and CDR2 sequences are MGHRA and YSYEKL. This CDR3 spans 20 amino acids. CDR3 sequence (DNA): TGCGCCAGCAGCCCCGGTATCGGGGGAAGTGGGTACCTAGCCAAAAACATTCAGTACTTC. Its protein product is CASSPGIGGSGYLAKNIQYF.

V usage is TRBV2 and J usage is TRBJ2-4; D perhaps matches TRBD2 (6 bases). Looked up from germline, CDR1 is SNHLY and CDR2 is FYNNEI. The CDR3 runs 14 residues. Trimming removed 4 bases from V and 3 bases from J, with 10 bases in between. CDR3 loop: CASSATGVKNIQYF. The CDR3 nucleotides are TGTGCCAGCAGTGCGACGGGAGTCAAAAACATTCAGTACTTC.

The chain links TRBV5-5 to TRBJ1-2; maybe TRBD1 (5 bases). This CDR3 spans 13 amino acids. CDR1 and CDR2 from the germline V gene are SGHKS and YYEKEE (reference sequence). V was clipped by 3 bases and J by 4 bases, with 10 bases between them. CDR3 amino acids: CASSSDSSYGYTF. In DNA form, the CDR3 reads TGTGCCAGCAGCTCCGACAGTTCCTATGGCTACACCTTC.

In this sample, this clone turned up a few times. V usage is TRBV5-4 and J usage is TRBJ1-2, with 7 bases lining up with TRBD1. The V gene end was trimmed by 5 bases and the J gene end by 7 bases; junction bases not matched to a gene: 8. CDR3 length: 13 amino acids. CDR1 is SGHNT, CDR2 YYREEE, per germline (reference sequence). CDR3 protein: CASRAETGTGYTF. As DNA, the CDR3 is TGTGCCAGCAGGGCAGAGACAGGGACTGGCTACACCTTC.

The CDR3 nucleotides are TGTGCCAGCAGCTTGGTAGCGGGAGGGCCGGGAGAGCAGTTCTTC. This gives the protein CASSLVAGGPGEQFF. V is TRBV7-9 and J is TRBJ2-1; 11 positions match TRBD2. The CDR3 is 15 residues long. After removal of 3 bases from V and 10 bases from J, the junction contained 8 bases not matched to a gene. The germline gives CDR1 SEHNR, CDR2 FQNEAQ (reference sequence). Together with reference TRBV7-9 and TRBJ2-1, the CDR3 gives the full variable domain: DTGVSQNPRHKITKRGQNVTFRCDPISEHNRLYWYRQTLGQGPEFLTYFQNEAQLEKSRLLSDRFSAERPKGSFSTLEIQRTEQGDSAMYLCASSLVAGGPGEQFFGPGTRLTVL.

The chain recombines TRBV29-1 with TRBJ1-3; 9 bases align to TRBD1. Germline CDR1 SQVTM, CDR2 ANQGSEA. The CDR3 spans 15 residues. Trimming removed 6 bases from V and 3 bases from J; junction bases left unmatched: 9. CDR3 region: CSVAKGQGIGNTIYF. DNA of the CDR3: TGCAGCGTCGCAAAGGGACAGGGAATTGGAAACACCATATATTTT.

Only a few counts were recorded for this clone. The J gene is TRBJ1-5, the V gene TRBV18, with 8 nucleotides matching TRBD1. The CDR3 spans 14 residues. CDR1 is KGHSH and CDR2 is LQKENI in the germline V gene. V lost 3 bases, J lost 6 bases, and 4 bases stayed unmatched. The CDR3 is CASSPDRGSQPQHF. The CDR3 nucleotides read TGTGCCAGCTCACCCGACAGGGGCAGTCAGCCCCAGCATTTT.

In nucleotides, the CDR3 is TGTGCCAGCAGCGCTGGACAGGGGGCGAATTCCTACGAGCAGTACTTC. It yields the protein CASSAGQGANSYEQYF. This chain links TRBV6-6 with TRBJ2-7; TRBD1 agrees at 11 bases. Germline lookup yields CDR1 MNHNY and CDR2 SVGAGI (reference sequence). The CDR3 is 16 residues long. J gave up 1 base and V 6 bases, and 8 bases lay outside the gene matches.

The rearrangement links TRBV2 to TRBJ1-5; D is uncertain. The germline V gene has CDR1 SNHLY and CDR2 FYNNEI. The CDR3 is made up of 13 amino acids. The V end lost 6 bases, the J end lost 2 bases, and 8 bases lay between the germline ends. The CDR3 DNA is TGTGCCAGCAGGCGGGATGGCAATCAGCCCCAGCATTTT. Amino acid sequence: CASRRDGNQPQHF.

This clone was recorded a few times. The V call is TRBV5-6, the J call TRBJ1-1; possibly TRBD1 for D (5 bases). This CDR3 comprises 12 residues. CDR1 is SGHDT, CDR2 YYEEEE, per germline. Trimming took off 5 bases at V and 3 bases at J, with 8 bases between the two ends. CDR3 nucleotides: TGTGCCAGCAGAGTAGGGGACACTGAAGCTTTCTTT. Translation gives CASRVGDTEAFF. The complete variable domain, with remaining parts taken from reference TRBV5-6 and TRBJ1-1, reads DAGVTQSPTHLIKTRGQQVTLRCSPKSGHDTVSWYQQALGQGPQFIFQYYEEEERQRGNFPDRFSGHQFPNYSSELNVNALLLGDSALYLCASRVGDTEAFFGQGTRLTVV.

This clone was detected only once. The chain is built from TRBV9 and TRBJ1-4; no definite D call. Germline-derived CDR1 and CDR2 are SGDLS and YYNGEE. The CDR3 has 15 amino acids. V shed 0 bases and J shed 1 base, with 7 bases lying between them. This CDR3 is CASSVEALTNEKLFF. CDR3 sequence (DNA): TGTGCCAGCAGCGTAGAAGCTCTAACTAATGAAAAACTGTTTTTT. Full variable domain (rest looked up from reference TRBV9 and TRBJ1-4): DSGVTQTPKHLITATGQRVTLRCSPRSGDLSVYWYQQSLDQGLQFLIQYYNGEERAKGNILERFSAQQFPDLHSELNLSSLELGDSALYFCASSVEALTNEKLFFGSGTQLSVL.

The V gene is TRBV14, the J gene TRBJ2-7; 10 bases fit TRBD2. Germline trimming cut 0 bases from V and 5 bases from J; bases unmatched to any gene: 4. Germline CDR1 SGHDN, CDR2 FVKESK. This CDR3 is 15 amino acids long. The CDR3 DNA follows: TGTGCCAGCAGCCAAGAGTGGCTAGCGGGAGACGAGCAGTACTTC. Amino acids: CASSQEWLAGDEQYF.

This clone was counted a single time. The rearrangement uses TRBV15 and TRBJ1-5; 8 nucleotides align to TRBD1. With 5 bases clipped from V and 6 bases from J, the junction kept 6 bases outside the gene matches. Looked up from germline, CDR1 is LNHNV and CDR2 is YYDKDF (reference sequence). The CDR3 extends over 14 amino acids. This CDR3 reads CATSLDREGQPQHF. In DNA form, the CDR3 reads TGTGCCACCAGCTTGGACAGGGAAGGTCAGCCCCAGCATTTT.

The rearrangement links TRBV14 to TRBJ1-1; 12 bases line up with TRBD1. Trimming cost V 4 bases and J 1 base; bases outside gene matches: 19. Germline CDR1 is SGHDN and CDR2 is FVKESK. The CDR3 is 21 amino acids. In nucleotides, the CDR3 is TGTGCCAGCAGCCCTCGGGACAGGGGGCTGACACGGCTTATTGGGAACACTGAAGCTTTCTTT. Protein: CASSPRDRGLTRLIGNTEAFF.

The CDR3 nucleotides are TGCAGCGTTGAGCTAGCGGAGCACCAAGAGACCCAGTACTTC. Translation gives CSVELAEHQETQYF. The chain couples TRBV29-1 to TRBJ2-5, with 7 nucleotides matching TRBD2. The CDR3 runs 14 residues. CDR1 SQVTM and CDR2 ANQGSEA come from the germline V gene. The V gene end was trimmed by 3 bases and the J gene end by 0 bases; junction bases not matched to a gene: 4.

V gene TRBV29-1 combines with J gene TRBJ2-1; the D gene is possibly TRBD1 (5 bases). From germline, CDR1 is SQVTM and CDR2 ANQGSEA. There are 12 residues in the CDR3. With 6 bases removed from V and 1 base from J, the gap between germline ends came to 7 bases. The CDR3 loop reads CSVRTSYNEQFF. The CDR3 region has the DNA TGCAGCGTCAGGACATCCTACAATGAGCAGTTCTTC.

V is TRBV28 and J is TRBJ2-7; D is uncertain. Germline assignment: CDR1 MDHEN and CDR2 SYDVKM. CDR3 length equals 12 residues. Trimming removed 4 bases at V and 7 bases at J, with 11 bases between. Here the CDR3 DNA reads TGTGCCAGCAGTTCCTATCGGTATGAGCAGTACTTC. Translated: CASSSYRYEQYF.

This clone appeared once. In DNA, the CDR3 is TGTGCCAGCAAACGGGATGGTTACGAGCAGTACTTC. Encoded protein: CASKRDGYEQYF. This chain uses TRBV11-2 with TRBJ2-7; D is possibly TRBD2 (5 bases). Looked up from germline, CDR1 is SGHAT and CDR2 is FQNNGV. The CDR3 contains 12 residues. Trimming took off 7 bases at V and 4 bases at J, with 11 bases between the two ends.

This chain joins TRBV5-1 and TRBJ2-1, with TRBD2 matching over 7 bases. V shed 0 bases and J 6 bases; nucleotides not matched to a gene: 0. The germline gives CDR1 SGHRS, CDR2 YFSETQ. CDR3 length equals 13 residues. CDR3 loop: CASSLGLANEQFF. For the CDR3, the DNA is TGCGCCAGCAGCTTGGGACTAGCCAATGAGCAGTTCTTC. Variable domain in full (rest from reference TRBV5-1 and TRBJ2-1): KAGVTQTPRYLIKTRGQQVTLSCSPISGHRSVSWYQQTPGQGLQFLFEYFSETQRNKGNFPGRFSGRQFSNSRSEMNVSTLELGDSALYLCASSLGLANEQFFGPGTRLTVL.

The chain uses TRBV5-1 and TRBJ2-5; TRBD1 aligns across 7 bases. The V gene end was trimmed by 4 bases and the J gene end by 4 bases; junction bases not matched to a gene: 1. CDR3 size: 12 residues. Germline loops: CDR1 SGHRS, CDR2 YFSETQ. The CDR3 DNA reads TGCGCCAGCAGCAGACAGGGAGAGACCCAGTACTTC. This gives the protein CASSRQGETQYF.

The chain is built from TRBV30 and TRBJ2-7; 11 bases agree with TRBD2. In germline, CDR1 is GTSNPN, CDR2 SVGIG (reference sequence). This CDR3 is built from 15 residues. J lost 7 bases, V lost 7 bases, and 15 bases had no gene match. The CDR3 loop reads CALVATSGSAGEQYF. The DNA for the CDR3 is TGTGCCTTGGTTGCCACTAGCGGGAGCGCAGGGGAGCAGTACTTC.

This rearrangement joins TRBV7-8 to TRBJ2-1; tentative D call: TRBD2 (6 bases). CDR1 and CDR2 (germline): SGHVS, FQNEAQ. With 5 bases removed from V and 10 bases from J, the gap between germline ends came to 15 bases. This CDR3 is 13 amino acids long. The CDR3 DNA reads as TGTGCCAGCAGCCAAGGGCGGGATAGGGAGCAGTTCTTC. Translation: CASSQGRDREQFF.